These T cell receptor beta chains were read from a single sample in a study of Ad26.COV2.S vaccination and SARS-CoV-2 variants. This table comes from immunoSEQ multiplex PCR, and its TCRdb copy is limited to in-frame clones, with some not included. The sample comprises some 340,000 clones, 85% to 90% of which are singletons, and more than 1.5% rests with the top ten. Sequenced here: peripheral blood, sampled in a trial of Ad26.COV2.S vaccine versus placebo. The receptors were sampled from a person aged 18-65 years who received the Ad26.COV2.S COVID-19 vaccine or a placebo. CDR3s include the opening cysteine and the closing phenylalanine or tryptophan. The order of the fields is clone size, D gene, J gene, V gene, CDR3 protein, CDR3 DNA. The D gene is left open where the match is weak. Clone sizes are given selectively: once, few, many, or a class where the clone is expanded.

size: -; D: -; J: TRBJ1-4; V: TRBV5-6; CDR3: CASSAGREKLFF; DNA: TGTGCCAGCAGCGCGGGACGGGAAAAACTGTTTTTT
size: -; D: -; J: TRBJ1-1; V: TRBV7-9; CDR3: CASSRQGNTEAFF; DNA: TGTGCCAGCAGCCGTCAAGGGAACACTGAAGCTTTCTTT
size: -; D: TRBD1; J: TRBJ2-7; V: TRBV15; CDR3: CATSREDRSSYEQYF; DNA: TGTGCCACCAGCAGGGAGGACAGGAGCTCCTACGAGCAGTACTTC
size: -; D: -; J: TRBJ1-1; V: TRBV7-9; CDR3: CASRSTRNTEAFF; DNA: TGTGCCAGCAGAAGTACACGGAACACTGAAGCTTTCTTT
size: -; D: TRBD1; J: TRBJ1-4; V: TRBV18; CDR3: CASSPLSTGQGFEKLFF; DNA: TGTGCCAGCTCACCACTTTCCACGGGACAGGGTTTTGAAAAACTGTTTTTT
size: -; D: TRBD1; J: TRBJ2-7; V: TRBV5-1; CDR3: CASSLGDPGQGFSYEQYF; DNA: TGCGCCAGCAGCTTGGGAGACCCAGGACAGGGTTTTTCCTACGAGCAGTACTTC
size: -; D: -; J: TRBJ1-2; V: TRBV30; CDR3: CAWSVRWGDGYTF; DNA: TGTGCCTGGAGTGTTAGGTGGGGTGATGGCTACACCTTC
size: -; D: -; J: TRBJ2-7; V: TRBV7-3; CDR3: CASSFRTYEQYF; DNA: TGTGCCAGCAGCTTTAGGACCTACGAGCAGTACTTC
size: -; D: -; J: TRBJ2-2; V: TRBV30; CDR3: CAWSVISTGELFF; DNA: TGTGCCTGGAGTGTAATTTCCACCGGGGAGCTGTTTTTT
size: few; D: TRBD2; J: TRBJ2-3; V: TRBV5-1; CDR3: CASSLGLTGGLGDTQYF; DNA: TGCGCCAGCAGCTTGGGACTAACGGGGGGGCTCGGAGATACGCAGTATTTT
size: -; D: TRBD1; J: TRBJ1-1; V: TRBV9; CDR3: CASSVRGNGNTEAFF; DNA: TGTGCCAGCAGCGTCAGGGGGAACGGAAACACTGAAGCTTTCTTT